One and the same sample provided the 7 T cell receptor beta chains below, sequenced in a study of tumor-infiltrating lymphocytes in primary liver carcinoma. Researchers generated TCR beta cDNA from roughly 520 ng of total RNA, relying on a constant-region primer. Slightly modified ARM-PCR, run as three nested multiplex PCR rounds, produced the TCR beta libraries. In the first two PCR rounds, TRBV1-TRBV30 forward primers were paired with a C-beta reverse primer, and each round lasted roughly 9 cycles. One entry per CDR3 protein results from TCRdb running MiXCR on the multiplex PCR reads. The sample lists about 43,000 distinct CDR3 sequences, 73% seen once, with 19% in the top ten. Investigators took RNA and DNA out together from 20-30 mg of unsorted bulk tissue. The source material was liver tumor tissue from sampling region 2. The sample's subset: tumor region T2, inferior pole. Receptors were obtained from a man in his forties or fifties with primary liver carcinoma and hepatitis B virus infection.

The chain combines TRBV11-1 with TRBJ2-3, with D perhaps TRBD1 or TRBD2 (5 bases each). The V gene lost 11 bases and the J gene lost 1 base, with 31 bases spanning the gap. Germline-derived CDR1 and CDR2 are SGHAT and FQDESV (reference sequence). The CDR3 sequence is 19 residues long. CDR3 in DNA: TGTGCCCGCAACTCTGGGGGAAGCTCTGTTGGAGCCTGCACAGATACGCAGTATTTT. This encodes CARNSGGSSVGACTDTQYF.

Here the CDR3 reads CASSPRGARVNQPQHF. CDR3 bases: TGTGCCAGCAGTCCTCGAGGGGCAAGGGTCAATCAGCCCCAGCATTTT. The J gene is TRBJ1-5, the V gene TRBV6-2 or TRBV6-3; D is possibly TRBD1 (5 bases). V was shortened by 5 bases and J by 3 bases, with 17 bases between the two germline ends. This CDR3 has 16 residues. Germline CDR1 is MNHEY and CDR2 is SVGEGT.

The genes are TRBV29-1 and TRBJ2-2; D possibly corresponds to TRBD2 (6 bases). V was pared by 4 bases and J by 3 bases, with 15 bases between. This CDR3 has 15 residues. Per germline, CDR1 SQVTM and CDR2 ANQGSEA. The CDR3: CSVGTNVADTGELFF. CDR3 bases: TGCAGCGTTGGGACTAACGTGGCGGACACCGGGGAGCTGTTTTTT.

As for this clonotype: The junction shows a germline mismatch at one end, possibly a read error. The rearrangement uses TRBV5-1 and TRBJ2-1, with D possibly TRBD2 on 6 matching bases. Germline CDR1 is SGHRS and CDR2 is YFSETQ. This CDR3 region has 14 residues. CDR3 amino acids: CASRPYSGYNEQFF. The CDR3 DNA reads TGCGCCAGCAGGCCCTATAGCGGATACAATGAGCAGTTCTTT.

This clonotype was detected many times. This chain uses TRBV5-1 with TRBJ1-3; no reliable D call. V lost 1 base and J lost 2, with 19 bases in between. The CDR3 extends over 18 amino acids. CDR1 and CDR2 from the germline V gene are SGHRS and YFSETQ. In nucleotides, the CDR3 is TGCGCCAGCAGCTTGTCTTCGCCCGTAAAAGGGACTGGAAACACCATATATTTT. Protein product: CASSLSSPVKGTGNTIYF.

This clonotype came up once. A single base separates this from a much larger clone, so it may be a read error. The genes are TRBV15 and TRBJ2-1; D perhaps matches TRBD1 (7 bases). Germline V gene lookup returns CDR1 LNHNV and CDR2 YYDKDF (reference sequence). This CDR3 contains 14 residues. CDR3 region: CATTRGQGGREQFF. The CDR3 coding sequence is TGTGCCACCACCAGAGGCCAGGGGGGACGGGAGCAGTTCTTC. Drawing the rest from reference TRBV15 and TRBJ2-1, the complete variable domain is DAMVIQNPRYQVTQFGKPVTLSCSQTLNHNVMYWYQQKSSQAPKLLFHYYDKDFNNEADTPDNFQSRRPNTSFCFLDIRSPGLGDTAMYLCATTRGQGGREQFFGPGTRLTVL.

This chain uses TRBV28 with TRBJ2-5; no clear D. The ends were cut back, 4 bases at V and 4 bases at J, with 16 bases in the middle. Germline V lookup: CDR1 MDHEN, CDR2 SYDVKM. CDR3 length: 15 residues. The CDR3 is CASSSRIKVGETQYF. Written as DNA, the CDR3 is TGTGCCAGCAGTTCGCGCATAAAAGTAGGAGAGACCCAGTACTTC. Full variable domain (remainder filled in from reference TRBV28 and TRBJ2-5): DVKVTQSSRYLVKRTGEKVFLECVQDMDHENMFWYRQDPGLGLRLIYFSYDVKMKEKGDIPEGYSVSREKKERFSLILESASTNQTSMYLCASSSRIKVGETQYFGPGTRLLVL.